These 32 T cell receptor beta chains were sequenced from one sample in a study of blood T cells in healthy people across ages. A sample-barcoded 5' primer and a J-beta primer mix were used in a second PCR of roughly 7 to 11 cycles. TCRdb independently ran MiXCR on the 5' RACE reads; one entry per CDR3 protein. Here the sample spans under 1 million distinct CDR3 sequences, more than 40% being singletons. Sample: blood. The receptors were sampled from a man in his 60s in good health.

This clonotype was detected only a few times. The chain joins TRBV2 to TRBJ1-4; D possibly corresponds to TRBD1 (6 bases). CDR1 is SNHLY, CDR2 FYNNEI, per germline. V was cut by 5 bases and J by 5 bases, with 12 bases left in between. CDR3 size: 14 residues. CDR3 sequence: CASSTGTWNEKLFF. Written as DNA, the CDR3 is TGTGCCAGCAGTACCGGGACATGGAATGAAAAACTGTTTTTT.

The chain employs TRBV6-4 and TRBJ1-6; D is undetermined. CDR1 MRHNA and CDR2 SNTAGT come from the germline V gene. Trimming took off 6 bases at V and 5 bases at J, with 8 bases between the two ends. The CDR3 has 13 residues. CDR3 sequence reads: CASSPTDNSPLHF. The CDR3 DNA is TGTGCCAGCAGCCCTACGGATAATTCACCCCTCCACTTT.

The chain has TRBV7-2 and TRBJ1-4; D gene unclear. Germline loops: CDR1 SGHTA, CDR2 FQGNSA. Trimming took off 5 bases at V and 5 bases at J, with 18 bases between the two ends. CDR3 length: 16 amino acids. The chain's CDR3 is CASSPGRGGQNEKLFF. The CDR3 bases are TGTGCCAGCAGCCCTGGACGGGGAGGTCAAAATGAAAAACTGTTTTTT.

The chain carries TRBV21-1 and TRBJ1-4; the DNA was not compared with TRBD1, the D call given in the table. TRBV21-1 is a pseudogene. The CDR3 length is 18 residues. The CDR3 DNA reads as TGTGCCAGCAGCAAGATGGGACAGACTATTGCCGATAATGAAAAACTGTTTTTT. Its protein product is CASSKMGQTIADNEKLFF.

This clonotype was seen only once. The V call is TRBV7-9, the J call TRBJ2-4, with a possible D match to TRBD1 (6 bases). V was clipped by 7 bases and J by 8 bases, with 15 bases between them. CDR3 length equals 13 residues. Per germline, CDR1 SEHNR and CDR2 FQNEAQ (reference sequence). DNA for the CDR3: TGTGCCAGCACCTCAGGGGCCAGAGACATTCAGTACTTC. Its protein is CASTSGARDIQYF.

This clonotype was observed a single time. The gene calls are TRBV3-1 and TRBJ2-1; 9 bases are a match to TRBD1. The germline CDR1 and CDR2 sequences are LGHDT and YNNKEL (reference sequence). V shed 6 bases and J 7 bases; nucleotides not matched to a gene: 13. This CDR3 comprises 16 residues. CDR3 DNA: TGTGCCAGCAGGCATACCGGGACAGGGATATCTAATGAGCAGTTCTTC. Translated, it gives CASRHTGTGISNEQFF.

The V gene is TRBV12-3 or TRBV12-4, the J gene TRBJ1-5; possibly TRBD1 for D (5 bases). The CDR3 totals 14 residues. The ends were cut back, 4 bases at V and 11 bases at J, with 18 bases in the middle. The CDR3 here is CASSWGSETGAQHF. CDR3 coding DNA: TGTGCCAGCAGTTGGGGGTCCGAAACGGGAGCCCAGCATTTT.

The CDR3 loop reads CSARINTGELFF. The CDR3 nucleotides read TGCAGCGCGAGAATAAACACCGGGGAGCTGTTTTTT. The chain combines TRBV29-1 with TRBJ2-2; D gene ambiguous. CDR1 and CDR2 (germline): SQVTM, ANQGSEA. This CDR3 has 12 amino acids. V was trimmed by 7 bases and J by 2 bases, leaving 8 bases between them.

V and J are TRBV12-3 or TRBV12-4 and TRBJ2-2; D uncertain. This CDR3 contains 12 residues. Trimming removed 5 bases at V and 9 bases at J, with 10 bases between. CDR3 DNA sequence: TGTGCCAGCAGTGATACTGAGCGGGAGCTGTTTTTT. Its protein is CASSDTERELFF.

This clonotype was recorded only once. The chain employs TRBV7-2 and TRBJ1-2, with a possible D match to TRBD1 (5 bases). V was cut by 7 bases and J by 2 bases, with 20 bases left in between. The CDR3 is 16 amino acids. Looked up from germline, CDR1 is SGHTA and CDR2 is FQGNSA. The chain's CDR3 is CASTISGGIKNYGYTF. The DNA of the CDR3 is TGTGCCAGCACGATATCGGGGGGTATTAAAAACTATGGCTACACCTTC.

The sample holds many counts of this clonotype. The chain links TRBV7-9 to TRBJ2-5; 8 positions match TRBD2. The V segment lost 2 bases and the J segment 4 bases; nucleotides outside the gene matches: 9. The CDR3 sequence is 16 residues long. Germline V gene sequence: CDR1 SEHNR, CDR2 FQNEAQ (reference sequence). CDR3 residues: CASSLHGGGSGETQYF. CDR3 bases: TGTGCCAGCAGCTTACACGGCGGGGGGTCCGGAGAGACCCAGTACTTC.

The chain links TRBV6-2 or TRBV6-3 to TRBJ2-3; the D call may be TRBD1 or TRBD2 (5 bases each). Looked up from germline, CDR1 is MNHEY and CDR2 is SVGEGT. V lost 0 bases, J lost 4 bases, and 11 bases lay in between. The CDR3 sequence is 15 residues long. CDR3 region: CASSYSKGSADTQYF. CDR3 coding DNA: TGTGCCAGCAGTTACTCGAAGGGGAGCGCAGATACGCAGTATTTT.

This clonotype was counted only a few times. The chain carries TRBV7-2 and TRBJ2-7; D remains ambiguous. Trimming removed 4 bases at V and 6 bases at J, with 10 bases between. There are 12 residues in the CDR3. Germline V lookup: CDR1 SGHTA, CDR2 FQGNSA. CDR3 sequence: CASSSGPAEQYF. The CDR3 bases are TGTGCCAGCAGCTCCGGACCTGCCGAGCAGTACTTC.

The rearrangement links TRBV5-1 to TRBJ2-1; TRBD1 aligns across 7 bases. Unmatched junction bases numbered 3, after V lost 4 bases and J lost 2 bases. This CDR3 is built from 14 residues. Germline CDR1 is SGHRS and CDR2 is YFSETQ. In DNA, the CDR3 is TGCGCCAGCAGCAGCGGACAGGCCTACAATGAGCAGTTCTTC. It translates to CASSSGQAYNEQFF.

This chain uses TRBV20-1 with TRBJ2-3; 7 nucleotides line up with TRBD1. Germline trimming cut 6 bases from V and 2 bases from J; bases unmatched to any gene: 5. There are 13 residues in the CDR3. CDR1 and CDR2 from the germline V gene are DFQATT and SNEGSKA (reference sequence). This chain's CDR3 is CSAPGQSTDTQYF. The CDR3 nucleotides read TGCAGTGCGCCGGGACAGTCCACAGATACGCAGTATTTT.

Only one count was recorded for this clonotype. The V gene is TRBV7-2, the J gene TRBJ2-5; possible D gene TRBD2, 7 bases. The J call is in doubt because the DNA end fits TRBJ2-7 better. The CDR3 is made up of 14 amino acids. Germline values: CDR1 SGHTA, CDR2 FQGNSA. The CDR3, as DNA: TGTGCCAGCAGCCCAAGGGGGGGGGCAACCGAGCAGTACTTC. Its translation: CASSPRGGATEQYF.

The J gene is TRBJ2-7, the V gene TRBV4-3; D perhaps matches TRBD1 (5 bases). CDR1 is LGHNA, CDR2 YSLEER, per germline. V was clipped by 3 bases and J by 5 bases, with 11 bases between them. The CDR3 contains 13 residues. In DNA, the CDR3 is TGCGCCAGCAGCCAGGGGCCCCGGGACGAGCAGTACTTC. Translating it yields CASSQGPRDEQYF.

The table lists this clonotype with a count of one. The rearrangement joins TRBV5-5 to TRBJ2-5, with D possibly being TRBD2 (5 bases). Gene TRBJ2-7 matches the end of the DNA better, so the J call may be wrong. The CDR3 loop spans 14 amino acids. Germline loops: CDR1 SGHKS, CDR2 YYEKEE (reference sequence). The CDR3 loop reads CASSSARVSYEQYF. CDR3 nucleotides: TGTGCCAGCAGCTCCGCGAGGGTGAGCTACGAGCAGTACTTC.

DNA for the CDR3: TGCAGTGCCAATGGACATTTAGGGGCCGGGGAGCTGTTTTTT. Residues: CSANGHLGAGELFF. V and J are TRBV20-1 and TRBJ2-2; tentatively, D is TRBD1 (5 bases). V gave up 6 bases and J gave up 6 bases, with 17 bases separating them. The CDR3 consists of 14 residues. The germline gives CDR1 DFQATT, CDR2 SNEGSKA (reference sequence).

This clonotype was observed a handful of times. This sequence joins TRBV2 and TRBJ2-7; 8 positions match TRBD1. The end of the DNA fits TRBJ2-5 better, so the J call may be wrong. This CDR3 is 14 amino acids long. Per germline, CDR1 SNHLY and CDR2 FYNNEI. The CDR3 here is CASSYGQGWETQYF. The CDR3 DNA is TGTGCCAGCAGTTATGGACAGGGATGGGAGACCCAGTACTTC.

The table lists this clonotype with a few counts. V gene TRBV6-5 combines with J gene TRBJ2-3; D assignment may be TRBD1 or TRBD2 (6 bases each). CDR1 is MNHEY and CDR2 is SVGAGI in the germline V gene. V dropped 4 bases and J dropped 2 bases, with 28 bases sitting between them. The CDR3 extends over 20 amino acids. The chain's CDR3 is CASSSPWRVVPGALTDTQYF. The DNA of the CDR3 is TGTGCCAGCAGTTCGCCGTGGAGGGTAGTACCGGGGGCTCTCACAGATACGCAGTATTTT.

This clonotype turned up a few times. The CDR3 is CASSQGLAGYGNEQFF. The CDR3 DNA sequence: TGTGCCAGCAGCCAAGGACTAGCGGGGTATGGCAATGAGCAGTTCTTC. This rearrangement joins TRBV7-6 to TRBJ2-1; 12 positions match TRBD2. V lost 5 bases and J lost 6; bases outside the gene matches: 8. The CDR3 totals 16 residues. The germline V gene encodes CDR1 SGHVS and CDR2 FNYEAQ.

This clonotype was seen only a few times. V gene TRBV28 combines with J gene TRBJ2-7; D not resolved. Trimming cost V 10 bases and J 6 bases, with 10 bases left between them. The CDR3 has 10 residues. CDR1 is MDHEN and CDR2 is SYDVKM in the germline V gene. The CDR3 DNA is TGTGCCACCACTTCCCGCGAGCAGTACTTC. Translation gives CATTSREQYF.

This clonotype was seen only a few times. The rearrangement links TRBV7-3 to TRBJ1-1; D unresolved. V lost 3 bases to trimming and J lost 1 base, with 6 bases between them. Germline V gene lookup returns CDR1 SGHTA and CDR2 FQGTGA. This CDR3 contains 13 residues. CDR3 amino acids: CASSFNRNTEAFF. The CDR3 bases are TGTGCCAGCAGCTTTAATAGGAACACTGAAGCTTTCTTT.

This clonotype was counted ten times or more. The CDR3 nucleotides are TGCGCCAGCAGCCCCTATGGGCAGGGTCGGGAAAAACTGTTTTTT. As protein: CASSPYGQGREKLFF. The chain carries TRBV5-1 and TRBJ1-4; possible D gene TRBD1, 5 bases. The V and J ends lost 4 bases and 8 bases respectively, with 18 bases between them. This CDR3 region has 15 residues. Looked up from germline, CDR1 is SGHRS and CDR2 is YFSETQ.

In DNA, the CDR3 is TGTGCCAGCAGATCGGGACTAGCGGGGGAAGAGACCCTGTACTTC. It codes for CASRSGLAGEETLYF. The chain combines TRBV6-6 with TRBJ2-7, with 14 bases that match TRBD2. Trimming took 6 bases from V and 12 from J; bases not matched to a gene: 13. The CDR3 is made up of 15 amino acids. Per the germline V gene, CDR1 is MNHNY and CDR2 is SVGAGI (reference sequence).

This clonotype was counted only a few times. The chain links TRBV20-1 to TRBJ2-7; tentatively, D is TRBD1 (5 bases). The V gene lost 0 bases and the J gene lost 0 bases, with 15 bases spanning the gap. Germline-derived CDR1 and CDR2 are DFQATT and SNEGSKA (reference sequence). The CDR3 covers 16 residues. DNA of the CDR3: TGCAGTGCTAGAGACCACCGGACAAGGAACTCCTACGAGCAGTACTTC. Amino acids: CSARDHRTRNSYEQYF.

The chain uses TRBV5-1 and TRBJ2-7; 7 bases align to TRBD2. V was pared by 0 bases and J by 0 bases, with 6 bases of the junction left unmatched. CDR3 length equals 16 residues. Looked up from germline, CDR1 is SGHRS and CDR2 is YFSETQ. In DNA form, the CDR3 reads TGCGCCAGCAGCTTGGGAGCGGGACCGGGCTCCTACGAGCAGTACTTC. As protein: CASSLGAGPGSYEQYF.

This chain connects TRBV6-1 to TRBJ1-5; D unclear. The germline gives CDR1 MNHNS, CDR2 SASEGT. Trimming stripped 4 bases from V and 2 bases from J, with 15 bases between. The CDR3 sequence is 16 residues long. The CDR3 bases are TGTGCCAGCAGTGTAGCGCCGGGGAAGGGCAATCAGCCCCAGCATTTT. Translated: CASSVAPGKGNQPQHF.

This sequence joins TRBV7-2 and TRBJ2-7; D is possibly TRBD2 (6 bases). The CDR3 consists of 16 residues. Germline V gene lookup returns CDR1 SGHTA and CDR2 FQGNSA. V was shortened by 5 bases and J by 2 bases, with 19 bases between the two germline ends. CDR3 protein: CASSPSWGLNTYEQYF. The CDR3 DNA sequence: TGTGCCAGCAGCCCGAGTTGGGGACTGAACACCTACGAGCAGTACTTC.

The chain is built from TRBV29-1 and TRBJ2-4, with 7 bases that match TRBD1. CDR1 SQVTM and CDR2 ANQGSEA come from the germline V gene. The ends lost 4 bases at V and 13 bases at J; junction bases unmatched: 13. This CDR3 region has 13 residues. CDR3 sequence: CSVAGGTGVGQYF. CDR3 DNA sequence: TGCAGCGTTGCGGGTGGAACAGGGGTCGGGCAGTACTTC.

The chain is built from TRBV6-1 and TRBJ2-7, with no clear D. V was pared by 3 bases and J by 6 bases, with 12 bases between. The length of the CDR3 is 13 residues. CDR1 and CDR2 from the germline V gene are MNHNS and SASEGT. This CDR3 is CASSDTPACEQYF. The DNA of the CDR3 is TGTGCCAGCAGTGATACCCCTGCCTGCGAGCAGTACTTC.